The 24 T cell receptor beta chains presented below share a single source sample, sequenced in a study of cytomegalovirus exposure and HLA in healthy donors. The PCR was carried out with 60 Vbeta primers and 13 Jbeta primers. Sequencing used immunoSEQ multiplex PCR; TCRdb keeps in-frame clones, though not all of them. The sample holds 150,000 to 200,000 clones, around 76% seen once. Sequenced sample: PBMCs. These receptors were collected from a woman in her twenties or thirties in good health and CMV-seropositive.

The chain joins TRBV14 to TRBJ2-2; 11 nucleotides line up with TRBD2. This CDR3 is built from 19 residues. Germline CDR1 and CDR2: SGHDN and FVKESK. Trimming cost V 1 base and J 2 bases; bases outside gene matches: 9. The CDR3 sequence: CASSQVGLAELFNTGELFF. Here the CDR3 DNA reads TGTGCCAGCAGCCAAGTGGGACTAGCGGAGCTCTTTAACACCGGGGAGCTGTTTTTT. The variable domain in full, with the rest retrieved from reference TRBV14 and TRBJ2-2, is EAGVTQFPSHSVIEKGQTVTLRCDPISGHDNLYWYRRVMGKEIKFLLHFVKESKQDESGMPNNRFLAERTGGTYSTLKVQPAELEDSGVYFCASSQVGLAELFNTGELFFGEGSRLTVL.

The chain is built from TRBV29-1 and TRBJ1-2, with 7 positions matching TRBD1. The CDR3 loop spans 10 amino acids. Germline CDR1 and CDR2: SQVTM and ANQGSEA. Trimming at V came to 4 bases and at J to 9 bases, leaving 2 bases not matched to a gene. The CDR3 loop is CSVGDSRYTF. In DNA, the CDR3 is TGCAGCGTTGGGGACAGTCGCTACACCTTC.

This clone was detected once. At the DNA level, this CDR3 is encoded by other sequences in the same sample as well. The chain recombines TRBV5-1 with TRBJ1-3, with D maybe TRBD1 (5 bases). Germline lookup yields CDR1 SGHRS and CDR2 YFSETQ. The CDR3 covers 15 residues. Trimming stripped 1 base from V and 0 bases from J, with 8 bases between. CDR3 in amino acids: CASSLRGGSGNTIYF. CDR3 nucleotide sequence: TGCGCCAGCAGCTTGAGGGGCGGCTCTGGAAACACCATATATTTT.

The chain employs TRBV5-1 and TRBJ2-7, with TRBD2 identical over 16 bases. CDR1 SGHRS and CDR2 YFSETQ come from the germline V gene. This CDR3 is 15 amino acids long. Unmatched junction bases numbered 7, after V lost 4 bases and J lost 9 bases. The CDR3 DNA reads as TGCGCCAGCAGCCCCGGGACTAGCGGGAGGGTAGGGCAGTACTTC. It yields the protein CASSPGTSGRVGQYF.

This chain links TRBV5-1 with TRBJ1-1; possibly TRBD1 for D (6 bases). Trimming took off 3 bases at V and 1 base at J, with 13 bases between the two ends. The CDR3 loop spans 15 amino acids. Germline CDR1 and CDR2: SGHRS and YFSETQ. The CDR3 reads CASSSSQGWNTEAFF. CDR3 DNA sequence: TGCGCCAGCAGCTCCTCACAGGGCTGGAACACTGAAGCTTTCTTT.

This clone was seen a single time. The V and J genes are TRBV2 and TRBJ2-3; maybe TRBD2 (5 bases). Germline CDR1 SNHLY, CDR2 FYNNEI. V was shortened by 5 bases and J by 0 bases, with 18 bases between the two germline ends. The CDR3 has 17 amino acids. This CDR3 reads CASSSDERNRSTDTQYF. Written as DNA, the CDR3 is TGTGCCAGCAGTAGCGATGAGCGGAATAGAAGCACAGATACGCAGTATTTT.

The chain uses TRBV9 and TRBJ2-3; 8 positions match TRBD2. The V and J ends lost 0 bases and 5 bases, in that order; junction bases with no gene match: 8. Germline V gives CDR1 SGDLS, CDR2 YYNGEE. The CDR3 is made up of 16 amino acids. CDR3 amino acids: CASSVEGRGAKDTQYF. CDR3 nucleotides: TGTGCCAGCAGCGTAGAGGGGCGGGGGGCAAAAGATACGCAGTATTTT.

The chain has TRBV6-1 and TRBJ1-4, with TRBD1 as a possible D gene (5 bases). Trimming took 7 bases from V and 5 from J, leaving 14 bases between them. Germline V gene lookup returns CDR1 MNHNS and CDR2 SASEGT. This CDR3 comprises 14 residues. The DNA of the CDR3 is TGTGCCAGCAAGACGTTTCGGGGGAATGAAAAACTGTTTTTT. Protein product: CASKTFRGNEKLFF.

The gene calls are TRBV6-5 and TRBJ1-1, with unresolved D. CDR3 size: 14 residues. CDR1 and CDR2 (germline): MNHEY, SVGAGI. V gave up 0 bases and J gave up 6 bases, with 11 bases separating them. The CDR3, as DNA: TGTGCCAGCAGTTACTCGACCCCACGGGCTGAAGCTTTCTTT. It codes for CASSYSTPRAEAFF.

This chain connects TRBV10-3 to TRBJ1-2, with D maybe TRBD1 (5 bases). Germline lookup yields CDR1 ENHRY and CDR2 SYGVKD. This CDR3 is 18 amino acids long. V was clipped by 4 bases and J by 1 base, with 22 bases between them. CDR3 DNA sequence: TGTGCCATCAGTGTAAGTGCGGGACTCGGGGGATATAACTATGGCTACACCTTC. Translation: CAISVSAGLGGYNYGYTF.

The gene calls are TRBV4-1 and TRBJ1-2, with unresolved D. The CDR3 extends over 15 amino acids. Germline CDR1 and CDR2: MGHRA and YSYEKL. V was trimmed by 1 base and J by 3 bases, leaving 12 bases between them. The chain's CDR3 is CASSQASGEDYGYTF. The CDR3 coding sequence is TGCGCCAGCAGCCAAGCCTCCGGGGAAGACTATGGCTACACCTTC.

The chain carries TRBV27 and TRBJ2-5; D unresolved. Germline V CDR1 and CDR2: MNHEY, SMNVEV (reference sequence). V shed 3 bases and J shed 5 bases, with 13 bases lying between them. The CDR3 runs 14 residues. The CDR3 here is CASSLGPALETQYF. The DNA of the CDR3 is TGTGCCAGCAGTTTGGGCCCCGCGCTGGAGACCCAGTACTTC.

The rearrangement links TRBV4-3 to TRBJ2-1, with 8 bases matching TRBD2. The CDR3 spans 17 residues. Germline V CDR1 and CDR2: LGHNA, YSLEER. Losses at the gene ends were 0 bases for V and 8 bases for J; bases not matched to a gene: 12. The CDR3 is CASSQDRTVAGNHEQFF. CDR3 DNA sequence: TGCGCCAGCAGCCAAGATAGGACTGTAGCGGGAAATCATGAGCAGTTCTTC.

The chain carries TRBV19 and TRBJ2-1; tentatively, D is TRBD2 (5 bases). V lost 10 bases, J lost 2 bases, and 12 bases lay in between. CDR3 size: 13 residues. Germline values: CDR1 LNHDA, CDR2 SQIVND (reference sequence). This chain's CDR3 is CATSGNPYNEQFF. CDR3 DNA: TGTGCCACGTCCGGGAATCCCTACAATGAGCAGTTCTTC.

The chain has TRBV30 and TRBJ1-4; a possible D gene is TRBD1 (5 bases). Trimming took off 2 bases at V and 8 bases at J, with 9 bases between the two ends. This CDR3 has 12 amino acids. Germline lookup yields CDR1 GTSNPN and CDR2 SVGIG (reference sequence). The CDR3 protein is CAWSWGGEKLFF. CDR3 sequence (DNA): TGTGCCTGGAGTTGGGGGGGAGAAAAACTGTTTTTT. Supplemented by reference TRBV30 and TRBJ1-4, the full variable domain reads SQTIHQWPATLVQPVGSPLSLECTVEGTSNPNLYWYRQAAGRGLQLLFYSVGIGQISSEVPQNLSASRPQDRQFILSSKKLLLSDSGFYLCAWSWGGEKLFFGSGTQLSVL.

V gene TRBV19 combines with J gene TRBJ1-5, with TRBD1 matching over 7 bases. Germline lookup yields CDR1 LNHDA and CDR2 SQIVND (reference sequence). The CDR3 covers 17 residues. The trim removed 6 bases at V and 1 base at J, leaving 12 bases unmatched. This CDR3 is CASRPRETGQSNQPQHF. In DNA form, the CDR3 reads TGTGCCAGTAGACCGCGTGAAACGGGACAGAGCAATCAGCCCCAGCATTTT.

The gene calls are TRBV2 and TRBJ2-2, with unresolved D. CDR3 length: 16 residues. CDR1 is SNHLY, CDR2 FYNNEI, per germline. Trimming stripped 11 bases from V and 0 bases from J, with 19 bases between. CDR3 in DNA: TGTGCCCTCAGTGCTACTCGCGCCGCGAACACCGGGGAGCTGTTTTTT. This encodes CALSATRAANTGELFF.

The chain joins TRBV28 to TRBJ1-2; 10 bases are a match to TRBD1. CDR1 MDHEN and CDR2 SYDVKM come from the germline V gene. V was pared by 6 bases and J by 6 bases, with 7 bases of the junction left unmatched. The CDR3 has 14 residues. The chain's CDR3 is CASSLTGGTDGYTF. The CDR3 DNA reads as TGTGCCAGCAGCCTGACAGGGGGCACGGATGGCTACACCTTC.

About this clone: The sample has other DNA sequences that encode this CDR3 too. CDR3: CASSVVAGAYEQYF. The CDR3, as DNA: TGTGCCAGCAGCGTAGTGGCGGGGGCCTACGAGCAGTACTTC. The V gene is TRBV9, the J gene TRBJ2-7; 7 nucleotides match TRBD2. The V and J ends lost 0 bases and 2 bases, in that order; junction bases with no gene match: 2. This CDR3 region has 14 residues. Germline V gene lookup returns CDR1 SGDLS and CDR2 YYNGEE. Full variable domain (rest looked up from reference TRBV9 and TRBJ2-7): DSGVTQTPKHLITATGQRVTLRCSPRSGDLSVYWYQQSLDQGLQFLIQYYNGEERAKGNILERFSAQQFPDLHSELNLSSLELGDSALYFCASSVVAGAYEQYFGPGTRLTVT.

This sequence joins TRBV11-2 and TRBJ1-1; TRBD1 might be the D (6 bases). The CDR3 extends over 18 amino acids. From germline, CDR1 is SGHAT and CDR2 FQNNGV. V shed 1 base and J shed 0 bases, with 18 bases lying between them. The CDR3 bases are TGTGCCAGCAGCTTAGTCCCCCTGACCCAGGGGATGAACACTGAAGCTTTCTTT. It yields the protein CASSLVPLTQGMNTEAFF.

V is TRBV2 and J is TRBJ1-4; TRBD1 agrees at 8 bases. V was clipped by 8 bases and J by 13 bases; unmatched bases: 9. The CDR3 is 12 amino acids. From germline, CDR1 is SNHLY and CDR2 FYNNEI. The CDR3 loop reads CASGGTGTPLFF. The CDR3 nucleotides are TGTGCCAGCGGGGGGACAGGAACCCCACTGTTTTTT.

The rearrangement links TRBV7-2 to TRBJ1-6; 8 positions agree with TRBD1. This CDR3 spans 16 amino acids. With 2 bases clipped from V and 10 bases from J, the junction kept 10 bases outside the gene matches. Germline values: CDR1 SGHTA, CDR2 FQGNSA. This chain's CDR3 is CASSLSAGGARSPLHF. CDR3 nucleotide sequence: TGTGCCAGCAGCTTATCAGCAGGGGGCGCGCGGTCACCCCTCCACTTT.

The chain uses TRBV7-9 and TRBJ1-1; D is uncertain. Trimming stripped 4 bases from V and 0 bases from J, with 9 bases between. Germline V gene data show CDR1 as SEHNR and CDR2 as FQNEAQ (reference sequence). The CDR3 totals 14 residues. CDR3 in amino acids: CASSSFGVNTEAFF. CDR3 nucleotides: TGTGCCAGCAGCTCCTTCGGAGTGAACACTGAAGCTTTCTTT.

This clone showed up just a few times. This chain connects TRBV6-6 to TRBJ1-1; 7 positions match TRBD1. Trimming at V came to 3 bases and at J to 10 bases, leaving 5 bases not matched to a gene. Looked up from germline, CDR1 is MNHNY and CDR2 is SVGAGI (reference sequence). The CDR3 contains 12 residues. The CDR3, as DNA: TGTGCCAGCAGTTATGGTACAGGGGTAGCTTTCTTT. It is translated as CASSYGTGVAFF.